Shown below are 10 T cell receptor beta chains from a single sample sequenced in a study of blood T cell repertoires in COVID-19. Clones were read by immunoSEQ multiplex PCR, and TCRdb kept only the in-frame ones, dropping some. The sample has about 170,000 clones; 79% are singletons. Sequenced: PBMCs or T cells enriched from blood (not recorded which). The receptors originated from an older woman in a cohort exposed to, infected with or recovered from COVID-19 (not recorded which).

V and J are TRBV28 and TRBJ2-7; 16 bases line up with TRBD2. With V trimmed by 3 bases and J by 0 bases, 11 bases remained unmatched. This CDR3 is 20 amino acids long. The germline gives CDR1 MDHEN, CDR2 SYDVKM. As DNA, the CDR3 is TGTGCCAGCAGTTTTCACGGGCTCGGGACTAGCGGGAGGGCCTCCTACGAGCAGTACTTC. It yields the protein CASSFHGLGTSGRASYEQYF.

The V and J genes are TRBV28 and TRBJ2-7; perhaps TRBD1 as D (7 bases). Germline-derived CDR1 and CDR2 are MDHEN and SYDVKM. V gave up 3 bases and J gave up 4 bases, with 16 bases separating them. The CDR3 runs 15 residues. The DNA for the CDR3 is TGTGCCAGCAGTTTTGGAGGGACAGTAATTTACGAGCAGTACTTC. Protein product: CASSFGGTVIYEQYF.

Concerning this clone: Germline and junction disagree at one end, which may indicate a read error. The CDR3 region has the DNA TGTGCCAGCAGTTACTTGACAGGGGAGTGGGTCTTT. It translates to CASSYLTGEWVF. J is TRBJ1-1 and V is TRBV6-2 or TRBV6-3; TRBD1 matches at 8 bases. The CDR3 contains 12 residues. Germline CDR1 MNHEY, CDR2 SVGEGT.

The chain joins TRBV18 to TRBJ1-4; D might be TRBD1 (6 bases). V was pared by 6 bases and J by 8 bases, with 19 bases between. Germline values: CDR1 KGHSH, CDR2 LQKENI. CDR3 size: 15 residues. CDR3 in amino acids: CASSTFQGLQEKLFF. The DNA for the CDR3 is TGTGCCAGCTCGACCTTCCAGGGGTTACAGGAAAAACTGTTTTTT.

The rearrangement joins TRBV4-2 to TRBJ1-2; perhaps TRBD1 as D (5 bases). This CDR3 has 15 residues. V lost 2 bases, J lost 8 bases, and 18 bases lay in between. CDR1 and CDR2 from the germline V gene are LGHNA and YNFKEQ. CDR3 nucleotides: TGTGCCAGCAGCCAATACGGGGTCGGGGGGATGGGCTACACCTTC. Its protein product is CASSQYGVGGMGYTF.

In its sample, this clone was seen a few times. This chain joins TRBV9 and TRBJ2-5, with TRBD2 matching 9 bases. This CDR3 comprises 14 residues. V shed 4 bases, J shed 5 bases, and the junction held 6 bases outside the gene matches. Germline V gives CDR1 SGDLS, CDR2 YYNGEE. CDR3: CASSRGRGGETQYF. The CDR3 DNA reads TGTGCCAGCAGCCGCGGGAGGGGCGGGGAGACCCAGTACTTC. The whole variable domain, filled in from reference TRBV9 and TRBJ2-5, reads DSGVTQTPKHLITATGQRVTLRCSPRSGDLSVYWYQQSLDQGLQFLIQYYNGEERAKGNILERFSAQQFPDLHSELNLSSLELGDSALYFCASSRGRGGETQYFGPGTRLLVL.

J is TRBJ2-1 and V is TRBV13, with 8 bases identical to TRBD2. CDR3 length: 16 residues. V lost 5 bases, J lost 4 bases, and 10 bases stayed unmatched. The germline gives CDR1 PRHDT, CDR2 FYEKMQ (reference sequence). CDR3 DNA sequence: TGTGCCAGCAGCCATACCGGGACTAGGGATTACAATGAGCAGTTCTTC. This translates into CASSHTGTRDYNEQFF.

The chain combines TRBV5-8 with TRBJ1-1; TRBD1 matches at 8 bases. Germline loops: CDR1 SGHTS, CDR2 YDEGEE. V gave up 4 bases and J gave up 3 bases; unmatched junction bases: 8. The CDR3 contains 15 residues. For the CDR3, the DNA is TGTGCCAGCAGCCCACAGGGGGATCCTGACACTGAAGCTTTCTTT. It translates to CASSPQGDPDTEAFF.

This rearrangement joins TRBV28 to TRBJ2-6; no firm D call. In germline, CDR1 is MDHEN, CDR2 SYDVKM. Trimming cost V 6 bases and J 7 bases, with 13 bases left between them. The CDR3 has 14 residues. The CDR3 loop is CASRPQLSANVLTF. As DNA, the CDR3 is TGTGCCAGCAGACCCCAACTAAGCGCCAACGTCCTGACTTTC. Based on the CDR3 plus reference TRBV28 and TRBJ2-6, the full variable domain is DVKVTQSSRYLVKRTGEKVFLECVQDMDHENMFWYRQDPGLGLRLIYFSYDVKMKEKGDIPEGYSVSREKKERFSLILESASTNQTSMYLCASRPQLSANVLTFGAGSRLTVL.

This chain connects TRBV28 to TRBJ1-1; tentatively, D is TRBD1 (5 bases). Germline V lookup: CDR1 MDHEN, CDR2 SYDVKM. The CDR3 totals 16 residues. V was cut by 8 bases and J by 5 bases, with 24 bases left in between. CDR3 in DNA: TGTGCCAGCTGTACCACCCGCAGCGGGGCAGCGACTGAAGCTTTCTTT. Its translation is CASCTTRSGAATEAFF.